These T cell receptor beta chains were read from a single sample in a study of T-cell memory formation after mild COVID-19. TCRdb re-derived calls from the 5' RACE reads in MiXCR, one entry per CDR3 protein. Of 250,000 to 350,000 distinct CDR3 sequences in the sample, approximately 15% were seen once. What was sequenced was PBMCs or a T cell subset sorted from them (not recorded which). These receptor sequences come from a man between 18 and 29 years old who had mild COVID-19 (a few samples of this study predate the infection). Cell type and time point are not known. Both conserved end residues are part of each CDR3. Fields, in order: clone size, D gene, V gene, J gene, CDR3 DNA, CDR3 protein. The D gene is left open where the match is weak. Size values are once, few and many counts, or a class for expanded clones, and some rows have none.

-	-	TRBV29-1	TRBJ2-3	TGCAGCGTTGTTACTAGATCAGATACGCAGTATTTT	CSVVTRSDTQYF
-	-	TRBV6-6	TRBJ2-3	TGTGCCAGCAGTCTTCGCTCGTATGCAGATACGCAGTATTTT	CASSLRSYADTQYF
-	-	TRBV20-1	TRBJ2-2	TGCAGTGCTTTGAGGACCCTAAACACCGGGGAGCTGTTTTTT	CSALRTLNTGELFF
few	TRBD1	TRBV9	TRBJ2-3	TGTGCCAGCAGTCCCCGGCCCGAGGGGGCCACAGATACGCAGTATTTT	CASSPRPEGATDTQYF
-	TRBD2	TRBV20-1	TRBJ2-1	TGCAGTGCTGGGGGAGGGAAGTTCTTC	CSAGGGKFF
few	-	TRBV20-1	TRBJ1-2	TGCAGTGCTTTCGACCCCACTAACTATGGCTACACCTTC	CSAFDPTNYGYTF
few	TRBD2	TRBV20-1	TRBJ2-6	TGCAGTGCTAGAATAGGGACTAGCGGGGGGCAGATGTTTTTTGGGGCCAACGTCCTGACTTTC	CSARIGTSGGQMFFGANVLTF
few	-	TRBV7-9	TRBJ2-7	TGTGCCAGCAGCATGGTTGGCTACGAGCAGTACTTC	CASSMVGYEQYF
few	TRBD1	TRBV28	TRBJ1-4	TGTGCCAGCAGTCCTCCCCGACAGGGAACTAATGAAAAACTGTTTTTT	CASSPPRQGTNEKLFF
-	-	TRBV6-2/TRBV6-3	TRBJ1-1	TGTGCCAGCAGGGCGATACTAAGCGGGACTGAAGCTTTCTTT	CASRAILSGTEAFF
many	-	TRBV5-1	TRBJ2-1	TGCGCCAGCAGCTTGGGGAGGTTGGACAATGAGCAGTTCTTC	CASSLGRLDNEQFF
few	-	TRBV2	TRBJ1-5	TGTGCCAGCAGCGCTGACGCCCTGGGCCAGCCCCAGCATTTT	CASSADALGQPQHF
few	-	TRBV4-3	TRBJ2-2	TGCGCCAGCAGCCAATTTCGTGGGGTCACCGGGGAGCTGTTTTTT	CASSQFRGVTGELFF
-	-	TRBV20-1	TRBJ1-5	TGCAGTGCTAGAGCGACGGGTGATCAGCCCCAGCATTTT	CSARATGDQPQHF
few	TRBD1	TRBV6-6	TRBJ2-7	TGTGCCAGCACCGACAAGTGGACAGGGACGGGAGAGCAGTACTTC	CASTDKWTGTGEQYF
-	-	TRBV5-1	TRBJ2-2	TGCGCCAGCAGCATTCAGGACACCGGGGAGCTGTTTTTT	CASSIQDTGELFF
few	-	TRBV7-2	TRBJ1-1	TGTGCCAGCAGCTTCAACAGGCTAAACACTGAAGCTTTCTTT	CASSFNRLNTEAFF
many	-	TRBV6-2/TRBV6-3	TRBJ2-1	TGTGCCAGCACTCCATCCGCCTACAATGAGCAGTTCTTC	CASTPSAYNEQFF
-	-	TRBV7-3	TRBJ2-5	TGTGCCAGCACCCCAGGGGAGGGGGCTTGGGAGACCCAGTACTTC	CASTPGEGAWETQYF
few	-	TRBV6-2/TRBV6-3	TRBJ1-2	TGTGCCAGCAGTTCGACAGCAAACGCTTATGGCTACACCTTC	CASSSTANAYGYTF
-	-	TRBV20-1	TRBJ1-5	TGCAGTGCAAGGGGCAGCTCCAACGTGGAAGAGCCCCAGCATTTT	CSARGSSNVEEPQHF
few	-	TRBV18	TRBJ1-1	TGTGCCAGCTCGGCGCTCGGGAACACGGACACTGAAGCTTTCTTT	CASSALGNTDTEAFF
-	-	TRBV20-1	TRBJ1-2	TGCAGTGCTGAGGACAGCACCTATGGCTACACCTTC	CSAEDSTYGYTF
-	TRBD1	TRBV19	TRBJ2-2	TGTGCCAGTACCCTTGGGGACAGGTCAACCGGGGAGCTGTTTTTT	CASTLGDRSTGELFF
few	TRBD1	TRBV6-2/TRBV6-3	TRBJ1-5	TGTGCCAGCAGTTACCCGGGGACAGGGGGTCAGCCCCAGCATTTT	CASSYPGTGGQPQHF
few	-	TRBV18	TRBJ1-1	TGTGCCAGCTCACCAATTTTGCAGGGCGAGACTGAAGCTTTCTTT	CASSPILQGETEAFF
-	-	TRBV28	TRBJ1-1	TGTGCCAGCAGAACCCCCGGAGAGAACACTGAAGCTTTCTTT	CASRTPGENTEAFF
-	-	TRBV28	TRBJ2-1	TGTGCCAGCAGTTCGAGGGCCGAAGGGAATGAGCAGTTCTTC	CASSSRAEGNEQFF
few	-	TRBV3-1	TRBJ2-7	TGTGCCAGCAGCCAGATGCCGGGACAATACTACGAGCAGTACTTC	CASSQMPGQYYEQYF
-	-	TRBV28	TRBJ1-5	TGTGCCAGCAGTCTTAGGGCAGATAATCAGCCCCAGCATTTT	CASSLRADNQPQHF
-	-	TRBV7-3	TRBJ2-3	TGTGCCAGCAGCTTATATGATGATACGCAGTATTTT	CASSLYDDTQYF
few	-	TRBV6-6	TRBJ2-3	TGTGCCAGCAGTTACCCGGGCAGTAGCACAGATACGCAGTATTTT	CASSYPGSSTDTQYF
few	-	TRBV10-3	TRBJ1-2	TGTGCCATCAGGGAAGACATGACCAACTATGGCTACACCTTC	CAIREDMTNYGYTF
-	-	TRBV6-2/TRBV6-3	TRBJ1-1	TGTGCCAGCTGGCCGCCGGGGCCCTCTGAAGCTTTCTTT	CASWPPGPSEAFF
-	-	TRBV18	TRBJ1-1	TGTGCCAGCTCTCTCGACAGGGAAGCTTTCTTT	CASSLDREAFF
few	TRBD1	TRBV4-2	TRBJ2-2	TGTGCCAGCAGCCAGGGACAGGGGGCTGTCGGGGAGCTGTTTTTT	CASSQGQGAVGELFF
-	-	TRBV13	TRBJ1-3	TGTGCCAGCAGCGTGACCGGGCCGGGGGCCACCATATATTTT	CASSVTGPGATIYF
few	-	TRBV7-9	TRBJ1-6	TGTGCCAGCACCCAGCGGACGAATAATTCACCCCTCCACTTT	CASTQRTNNSPLHF
-	-	TRBV6-2/TRBV6-3	TRBJ2-1	TGTGCCAGCAGTTCCGGCCGGACGGGGAGCTCCTACAATGAGCAGTTCTTC	CASSSGRTGSSYNEQFF
-	TRBD2	TRBV7-2	TRBJ2-1	TGTGCCAGCAGCTTAGCGGAGCTAGCGGGGGGGCCCGAGTTCTTC	CASSLAELAGGPEFF
-	-	TRBV12-3/TRBV12-4	TRBJ1-6	TGTGCCAGCAGTCCACGTAACCGGGACGGTAATTCACCCCTCCACTTT	CASSPRNRDGNSPLHF
-	TRBD1	TRBV5-1	TRBJ1-1	TGCGCCAGCAGCCTTACAGGGGTGGACACTGAAGCTTTCTTT	CASSLTGVDTEAFF
few	TRBD1	TRBV19	TRBJ2-1	TGTGCCAGTAGTGTCTCCGGGACAGGGGTGCGGGGGCAGTTCTTC	CASSVSGTGVRGQFF
-	-	TRBV7-9	TRBJ1-2	TGTGCCAGCAGCGGCACTCGGGACGGTGTTAACTATGGCTACACCTTC	CASSGTRDGVNYGYTF
few	TRBD1	TRBV15	TRBJ1-6	TGTGCCACCAGCAGAGGACAGGGGGATTCACCCCTCCACTTT	CATSRGQGDSPLHF
-	-	TRBV10-3	TRBJ1-2	TGTGCCATCAGGGCAGGGTTCGCCTATGGCTACACCTTC	CAIRAGFAYGYTF
many	TRBD2	TRBV7-8	TRBJ2-1	TGTGCCAGCAGCGGAGGGACTAGCGGGGGCCACTCCTACAATGAGCAGTTCTTC	CASSGGTSGGHSYNEQFF
few	TRBD1	TRBV18	TRBJ1-2	TGTGCCAGCTCATCGACACAGGGGCTTCGCGTCGGGGCTAACTATGGCTACACCTTC	CASSSTQGLRVGANYGYTF
few	-	TRBV4-1	TRBJ2-1	TGCGCCAGCAGCCAAGTCGACGGCCCGGAGCAGTTCTTC	CASSQVDGPEQFF
-	TRBD1	TRBV28	TRBJ2-5	TGTGCCAGCAGCAGCCCCAGGGGGTTGACGGTAGAGACCCAGTACTTC	CASSSPRGLTVETQYF
-	-	TRBV5-6	TRBJ1-2	TGTGCCAGCAGCCAGGGGTTCCACTATGGCTACACCTTC	CASSQGFHYGYTF
many	TRBD2	TRBV6-1	TRBJ2-7	TGTGCCAGCAGTACTCCGGGACTAGCGGAATACGAGCAGTACTTC	CASSTPGLAEYEQYF
many	-	TRBV20-1	TRBJ2-5	TGCAGTGCCCCACGACAGTTAGAGACCCAGTACTTC	CSAPRQLETQYF
few	-	TRBV29-1	TRBJ2-1	TGCAGCGTTGGAGGTCCACTAGGCAACAATGAGCAGTTCTTC	CSVGGPLGNNEQFF
-	TRBD1	TRBV11-1	TRBJ1-2	TGTGCCAGCAGCTTAACGCAGGGGGCATATGGCTACACCTTC	CASSLTQGAYGYTF
-	-	TRBV7-3	TRBJ1-1	TGTGCCAGCAGCCTAACAGGGCTGTTTGACACTGAAGCTTTCTTT	CASSLTGLFDTEAFF